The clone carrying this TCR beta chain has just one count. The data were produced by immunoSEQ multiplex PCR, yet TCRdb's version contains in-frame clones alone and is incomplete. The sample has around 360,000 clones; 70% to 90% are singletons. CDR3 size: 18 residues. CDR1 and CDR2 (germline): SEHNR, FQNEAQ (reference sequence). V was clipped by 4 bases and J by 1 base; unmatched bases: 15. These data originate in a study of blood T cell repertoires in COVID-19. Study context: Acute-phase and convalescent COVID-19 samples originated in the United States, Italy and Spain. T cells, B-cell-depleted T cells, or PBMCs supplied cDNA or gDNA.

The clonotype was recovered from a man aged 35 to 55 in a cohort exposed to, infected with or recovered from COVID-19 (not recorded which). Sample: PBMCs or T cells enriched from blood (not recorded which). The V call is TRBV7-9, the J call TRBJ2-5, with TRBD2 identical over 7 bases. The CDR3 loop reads CASSSRTPGGRLQETQYF. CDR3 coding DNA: TGTGCCAGCAGCTCACGGACGCCTGGCGGGAGACTCCAAGAGACCCAGTACTTC.